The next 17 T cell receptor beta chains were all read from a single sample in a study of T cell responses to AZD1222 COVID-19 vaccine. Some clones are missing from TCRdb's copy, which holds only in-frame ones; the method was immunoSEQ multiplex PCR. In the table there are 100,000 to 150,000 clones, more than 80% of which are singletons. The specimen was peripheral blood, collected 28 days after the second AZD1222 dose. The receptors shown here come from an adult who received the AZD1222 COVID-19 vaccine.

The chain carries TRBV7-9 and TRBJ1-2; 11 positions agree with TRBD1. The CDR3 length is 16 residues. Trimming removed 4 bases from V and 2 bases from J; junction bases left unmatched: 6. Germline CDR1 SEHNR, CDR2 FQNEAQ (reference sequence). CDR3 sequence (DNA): TGTGCCAGCAGCTGGATCCGGACAGGGGGCAACTATGGCTACACCTTC. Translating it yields CASSWIRTGGNYGYTF. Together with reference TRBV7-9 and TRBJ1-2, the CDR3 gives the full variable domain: DTGVSQNPRHKITKRGQNVTFRCDPISEHNRLYWYRQTLGQGPEFLTYFQNEAQLEKSRLLSDRFSAERPKGSFSTLEIQRTEQGDSAMYLCASSWIRTGGNYGYTFGSGTRLTVV.

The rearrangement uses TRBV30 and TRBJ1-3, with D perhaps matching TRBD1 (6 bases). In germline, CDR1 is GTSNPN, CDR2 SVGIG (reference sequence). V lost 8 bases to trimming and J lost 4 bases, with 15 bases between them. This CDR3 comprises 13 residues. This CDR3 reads CAGAGTTGNTIYF. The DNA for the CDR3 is TGTGCCGGGGCTGGGACAACGGGAAACACCATATATTTT. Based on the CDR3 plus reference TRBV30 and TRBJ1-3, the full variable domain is SQTIHQWPATLVQPVGSPLSLECTVEGTSNPNLYWYRQAAGRGLQLLFYSVGIGQISSEVPQNLSASRPQDRQFILSSKKLLLSDSGFYLCAGAGTTGNTIYFGEGSWLTVV.

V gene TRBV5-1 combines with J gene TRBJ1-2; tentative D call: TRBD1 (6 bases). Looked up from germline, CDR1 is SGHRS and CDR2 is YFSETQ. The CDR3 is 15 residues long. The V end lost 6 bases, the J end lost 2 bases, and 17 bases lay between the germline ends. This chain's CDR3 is CASNPLGGTNYGYTF. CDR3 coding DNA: TGCGCCAGCAACCCTCTAGGGGGAACGAACTATGGCTACACCTTC.

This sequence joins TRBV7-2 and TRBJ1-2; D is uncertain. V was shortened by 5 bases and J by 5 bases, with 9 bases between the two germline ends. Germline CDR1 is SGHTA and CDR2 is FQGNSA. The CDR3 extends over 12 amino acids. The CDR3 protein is CASSLQDYGYTF. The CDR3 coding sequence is TGTGCCAGCAGCCTTCAAGATTATGGCTACACCTTC.

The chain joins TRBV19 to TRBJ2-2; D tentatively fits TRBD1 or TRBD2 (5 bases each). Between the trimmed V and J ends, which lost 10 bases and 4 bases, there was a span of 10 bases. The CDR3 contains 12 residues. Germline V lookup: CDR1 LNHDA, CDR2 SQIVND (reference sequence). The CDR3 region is CAIEGITGELFF. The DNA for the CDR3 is TGTGCCATTGAGGGGATCACCGGGGAGCTGTTTTTT.

DNA of the CDR3: TGCGCCAGCAGCTTGGCACAGCCGGCCTACGAGCAGTACTTC. It is translated as CASSLAQPAYEQYF. V gene TRBV5-1 combines with J gene TRBJ2-7; D is uncertain. This CDR3 has 14 amino acids. Germline CDR1 reads SGHRS; CDR2 reads YFSETQ. Trimming took off 0 bases at V and 2 bases at J, with 9 bases between the two ends.

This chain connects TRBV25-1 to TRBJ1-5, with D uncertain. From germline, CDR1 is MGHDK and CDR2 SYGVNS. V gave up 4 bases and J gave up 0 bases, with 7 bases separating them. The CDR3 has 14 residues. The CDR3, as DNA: TGTGCCAGCAGTGGGGGTTATAGCAATCAGCCCCAGCATTTT. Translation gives CASSGGYSNQPQHF.

The CDR3 nucleotides read TGTGCCAGTAGTATGGGGGGGGGTTTAAGCAATCAGCCCCAGCATTTT. Translating gives CASSMGGGLSNQPQHF. The V and J genes are TRBV19 and TRBJ1-5; weak D call: TRBD1 (5 bases). This CDR3 has 16 residues. Trimming shortened V by 3 bases and J by 1 base, and 13 bases separated the two germline ends. Germline values: CDR1 LNHDA, CDR2 SQIVND (reference sequence).

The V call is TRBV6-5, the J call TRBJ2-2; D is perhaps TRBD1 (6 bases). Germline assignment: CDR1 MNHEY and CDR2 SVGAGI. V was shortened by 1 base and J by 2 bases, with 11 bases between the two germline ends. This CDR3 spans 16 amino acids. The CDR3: CASSYLGHTNTGELFF. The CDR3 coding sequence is TGTGCCAGCAGTTACTTGGGACACACAAACACCGGGGAGCTGTTTTTT.

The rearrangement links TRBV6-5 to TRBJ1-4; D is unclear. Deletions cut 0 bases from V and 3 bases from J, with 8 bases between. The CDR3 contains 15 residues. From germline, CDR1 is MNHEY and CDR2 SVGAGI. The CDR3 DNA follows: TGTGCCAGCAGTTACTCGCGTGGGCCTAATGAAAAACTGTTTTTT. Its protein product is CASSYSRGPNEKLFF.

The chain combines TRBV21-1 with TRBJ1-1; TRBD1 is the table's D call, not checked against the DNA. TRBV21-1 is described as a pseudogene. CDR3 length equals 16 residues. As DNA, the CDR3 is TGTGCCAGCAGCAAAAGTCTGAGGGACAAGAACACTGAAGCTTTCTTT. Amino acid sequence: CASSKSLRDKNTEAFF.

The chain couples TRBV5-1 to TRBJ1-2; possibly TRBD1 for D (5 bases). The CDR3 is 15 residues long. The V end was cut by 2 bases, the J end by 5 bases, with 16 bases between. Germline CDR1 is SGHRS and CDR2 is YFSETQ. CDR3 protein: CASSLFPGTDYGYTF. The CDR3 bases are TGCGCCAGCAGCTTATTCCCCGGGACGGATTATGGCTACACCTTC.

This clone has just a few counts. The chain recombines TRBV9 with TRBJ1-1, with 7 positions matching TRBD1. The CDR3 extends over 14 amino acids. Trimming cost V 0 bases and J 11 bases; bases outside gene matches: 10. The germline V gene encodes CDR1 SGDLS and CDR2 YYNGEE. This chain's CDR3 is CASSVGVGQRSAFF. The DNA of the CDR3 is TGTGCCAGCAGCGTAGGGGTGGGACAGCGGTCGGCTTTCTTT.

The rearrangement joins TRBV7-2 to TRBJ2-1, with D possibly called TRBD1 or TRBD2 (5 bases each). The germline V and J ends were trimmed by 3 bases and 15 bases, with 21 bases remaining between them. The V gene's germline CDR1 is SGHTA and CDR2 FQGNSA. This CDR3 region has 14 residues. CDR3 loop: CASSLTGAVSSGFF. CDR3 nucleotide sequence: TGTGCCAGCAGCTTGACCGGGGCGGTTTCCTCCGGGTTCTTC.

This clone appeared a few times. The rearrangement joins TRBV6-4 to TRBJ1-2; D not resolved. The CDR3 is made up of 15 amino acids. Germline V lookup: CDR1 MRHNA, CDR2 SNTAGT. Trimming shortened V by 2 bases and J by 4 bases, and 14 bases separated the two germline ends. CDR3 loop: CASSDGREGGYGYTF. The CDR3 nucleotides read TGTGCCAGCAGTGACGGACGAGAGGGCGGCTATGGCTACACCTTC.

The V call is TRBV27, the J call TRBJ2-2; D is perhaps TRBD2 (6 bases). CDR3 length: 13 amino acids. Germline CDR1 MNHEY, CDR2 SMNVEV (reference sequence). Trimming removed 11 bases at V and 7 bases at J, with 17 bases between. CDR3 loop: CASLRDWGGELFF. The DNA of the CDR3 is TGTGCCTCCTTGCGGGATTGGGGCGGGGAGCTGTTTTTT.

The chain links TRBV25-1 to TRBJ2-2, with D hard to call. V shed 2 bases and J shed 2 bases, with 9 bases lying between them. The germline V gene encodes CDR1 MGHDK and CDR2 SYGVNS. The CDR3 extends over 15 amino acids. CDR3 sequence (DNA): TGTGCCAGCAGTGAAGGTGCCTACAACACCGGGGAGCTGTTTTTT. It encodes CASSEGAYNTGELFF.